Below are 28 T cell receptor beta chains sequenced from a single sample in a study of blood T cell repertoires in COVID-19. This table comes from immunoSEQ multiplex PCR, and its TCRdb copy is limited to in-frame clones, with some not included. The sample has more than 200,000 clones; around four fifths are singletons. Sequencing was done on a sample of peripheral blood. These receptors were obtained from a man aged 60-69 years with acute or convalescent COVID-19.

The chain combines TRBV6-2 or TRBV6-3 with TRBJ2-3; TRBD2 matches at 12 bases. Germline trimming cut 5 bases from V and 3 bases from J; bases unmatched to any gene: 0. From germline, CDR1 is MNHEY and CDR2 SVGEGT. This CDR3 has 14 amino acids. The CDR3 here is CASSGLAGTDTQYF. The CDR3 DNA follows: TGTGCCAGCAGTGGACTAGCGGGGACAGATACGCAGTATTTT.

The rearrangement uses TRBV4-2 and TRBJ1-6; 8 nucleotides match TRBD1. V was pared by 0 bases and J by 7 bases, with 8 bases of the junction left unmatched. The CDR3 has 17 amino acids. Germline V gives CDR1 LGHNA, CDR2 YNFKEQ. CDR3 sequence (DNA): TGTGCCAGCAGCCAAGAATACCAGGGGGCAGAGAATTCACCCCTCCACTTT. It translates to CASSQEYQGAENSPLHF.

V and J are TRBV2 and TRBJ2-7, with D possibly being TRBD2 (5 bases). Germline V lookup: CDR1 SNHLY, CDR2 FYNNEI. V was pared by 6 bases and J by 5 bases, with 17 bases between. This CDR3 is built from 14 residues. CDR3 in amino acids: CASRASGPVNEQYF. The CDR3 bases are TGTGCCAGCAGGGCGAGCGGACCTGTGAACGAGCAGTACTTC.

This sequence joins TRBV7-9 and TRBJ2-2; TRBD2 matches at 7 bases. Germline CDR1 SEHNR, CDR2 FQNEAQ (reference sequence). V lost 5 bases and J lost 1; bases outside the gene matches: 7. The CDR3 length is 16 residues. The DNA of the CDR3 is TGTGCCAGCAGCCCCGGCAGCGGGGTGAACACCGGGGAGCTGTTTTTT. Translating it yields CASSPGSGVNTGELFF. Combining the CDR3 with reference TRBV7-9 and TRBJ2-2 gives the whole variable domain DTGVSQNPRHKITKRGQNVTFRCDPISEHNRLYWYRQTLGQGPEFLTYFQNEAQLEKSRLLSDRFSAERPKGSFSTLEIQRTEQGDSAMYLCASSPGSGVNTGELFFGEGSRLTVL.

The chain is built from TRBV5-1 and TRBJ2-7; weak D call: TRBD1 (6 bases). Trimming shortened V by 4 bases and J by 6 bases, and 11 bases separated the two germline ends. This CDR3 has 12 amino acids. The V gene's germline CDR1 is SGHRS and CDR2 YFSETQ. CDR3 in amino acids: CASSPDRSEQYF. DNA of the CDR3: TGCGCCAGCAGCCCGGACAGAAGCGAGCAGTACTTC.

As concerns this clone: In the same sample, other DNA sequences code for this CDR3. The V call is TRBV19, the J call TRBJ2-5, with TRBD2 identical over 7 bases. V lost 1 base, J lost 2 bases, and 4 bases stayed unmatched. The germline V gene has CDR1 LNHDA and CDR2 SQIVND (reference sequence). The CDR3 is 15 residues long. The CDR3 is CASSIGLAVQETQYF. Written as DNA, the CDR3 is TGTGCCAGTAGTATAGGGCTAGCGGTACAAGAGACCCAGTACTTC.

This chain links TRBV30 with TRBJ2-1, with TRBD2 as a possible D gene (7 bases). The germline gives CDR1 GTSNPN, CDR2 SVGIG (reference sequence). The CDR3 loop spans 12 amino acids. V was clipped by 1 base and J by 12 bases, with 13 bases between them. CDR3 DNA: TGTGCCTGGAGTGAGGGGGGGCTGGGGCAGTTCTTC. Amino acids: CAWSEGGLGQFF.

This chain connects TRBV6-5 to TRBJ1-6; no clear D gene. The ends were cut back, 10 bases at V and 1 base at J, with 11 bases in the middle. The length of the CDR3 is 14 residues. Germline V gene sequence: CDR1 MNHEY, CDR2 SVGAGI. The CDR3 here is CATRGESYNSPLHF. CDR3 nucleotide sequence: TGTGCCACCCGTGGGGAGTCCTATAATTCACCCCTCCACTTT.

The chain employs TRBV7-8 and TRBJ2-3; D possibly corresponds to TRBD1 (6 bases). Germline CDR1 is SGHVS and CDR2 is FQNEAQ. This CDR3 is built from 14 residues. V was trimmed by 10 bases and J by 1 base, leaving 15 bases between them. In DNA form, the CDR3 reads TGTGCCACGATGAGGGGGAGTGGCACAGATACGCAGTATTTT. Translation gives CATMRGSGTDTQYF.

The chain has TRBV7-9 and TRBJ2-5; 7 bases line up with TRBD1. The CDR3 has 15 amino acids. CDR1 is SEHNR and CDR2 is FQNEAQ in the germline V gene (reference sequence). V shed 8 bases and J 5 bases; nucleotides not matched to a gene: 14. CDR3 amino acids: CASVIEGAITETQYF. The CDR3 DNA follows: TGTGCCAGCGTGATAGAGGGGGCGATTACGGAGACCCAGTACTTC.

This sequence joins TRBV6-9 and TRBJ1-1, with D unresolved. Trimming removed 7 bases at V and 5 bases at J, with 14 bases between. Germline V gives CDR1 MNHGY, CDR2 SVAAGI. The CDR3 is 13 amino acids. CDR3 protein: CASNTDRQTEAFF. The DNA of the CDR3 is TGTGCCAGCAATACAGACCGTCAGACTGAAGCTTTCTTT.

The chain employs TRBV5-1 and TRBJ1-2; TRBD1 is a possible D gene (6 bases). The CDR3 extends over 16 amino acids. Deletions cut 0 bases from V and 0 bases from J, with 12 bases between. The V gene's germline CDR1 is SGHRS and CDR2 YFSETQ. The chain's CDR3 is CASSLDLRTANYGYTF. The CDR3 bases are TGCGCCAGCAGCTTGGACCTCCGGACAGCTAACTATGGCTACACCTTC. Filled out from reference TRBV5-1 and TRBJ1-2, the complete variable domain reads KAGVTQTPRYLIKTRGQQVTLSCSPISGHRSVSWYQQTPGQGLQFLFEYFSETQRNKGNFPGRFSGRQFSNSRSEMNVSTLELGDSALYLCASSLDLRTANYGYTFGSGTRLTVV.

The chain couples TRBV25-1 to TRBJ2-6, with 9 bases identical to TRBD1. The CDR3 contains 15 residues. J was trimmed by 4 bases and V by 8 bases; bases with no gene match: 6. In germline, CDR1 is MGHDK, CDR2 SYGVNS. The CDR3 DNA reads TGTGCCAGCTCCGGGACAGGGCACGGGGCCAACGTCCTGACTTTC. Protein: CASSGTGHGANVLTF. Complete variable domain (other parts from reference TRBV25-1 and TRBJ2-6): EADIYQTPRYLVIGTGKKITLECSQTMGHDKMYWYQQDPGMELHLIHYSYGVNSTEKGDLSSESTVSRIRTEHFPLTLESARPSHTSQYLCASSGTGHGANVLTFGAGSRLTVL.

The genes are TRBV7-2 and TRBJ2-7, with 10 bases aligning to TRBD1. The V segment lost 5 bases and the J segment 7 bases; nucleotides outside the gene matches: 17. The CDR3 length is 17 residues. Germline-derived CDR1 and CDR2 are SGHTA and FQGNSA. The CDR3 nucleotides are TGTGCCAGCAGCCCCCTGGCCGGGACAGGGGCTATGGGTGAGCAGTACTTC. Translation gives CASSPLAGTGAMGEQYF.

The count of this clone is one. Here the CDR3 reads CASSWGTGTWQTQYF. The CDR3 DNA follows: TGCGCCAGCAGCTGGGGGACAGGGACGTGGCAGACCCAGTACTTC. The rearrangement uses TRBV5-1 and TRBJ2-5; 9 nucleotides agree with TRBD1. The V segment lost 3 bases and the J segment 6 bases; nucleotides outside the gene matches: 9. CDR3 length: 15 amino acids. The germline V gene has CDR1 SGHRS and CDR2 YFSETQ.

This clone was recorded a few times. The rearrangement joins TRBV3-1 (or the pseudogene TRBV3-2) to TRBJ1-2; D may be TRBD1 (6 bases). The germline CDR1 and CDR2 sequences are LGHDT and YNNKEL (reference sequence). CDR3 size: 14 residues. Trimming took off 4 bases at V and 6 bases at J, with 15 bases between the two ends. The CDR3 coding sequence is TGTGCCAGCAGCCTCACTAGCGGGACACATGGCTACACCTTC. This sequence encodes CASSLTSGTHGYTF.

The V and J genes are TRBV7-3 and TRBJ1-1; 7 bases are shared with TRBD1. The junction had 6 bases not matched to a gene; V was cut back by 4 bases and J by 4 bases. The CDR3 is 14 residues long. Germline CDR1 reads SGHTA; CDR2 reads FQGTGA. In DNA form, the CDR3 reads TGTGCCAGCAGCTCCCGACAGGGAGGCACTGAAGCTTTCTTT. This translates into CASSSRQGGTEAFF.

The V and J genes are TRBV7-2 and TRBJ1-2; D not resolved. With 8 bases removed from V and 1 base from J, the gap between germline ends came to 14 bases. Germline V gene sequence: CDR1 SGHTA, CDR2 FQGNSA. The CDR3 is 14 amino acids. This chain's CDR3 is CASSEENGNYGYTF. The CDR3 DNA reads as TGTGCCAGCTCCGAAGAGAATGGTAACTATGGCTACACCTTC.

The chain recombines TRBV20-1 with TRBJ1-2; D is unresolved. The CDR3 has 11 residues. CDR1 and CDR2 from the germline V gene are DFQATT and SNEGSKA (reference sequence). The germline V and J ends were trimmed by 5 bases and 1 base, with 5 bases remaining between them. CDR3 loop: CSAEINYGYTF. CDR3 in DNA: TGCAGTGCTGAGATTAACTATGGCTACACCTTC.

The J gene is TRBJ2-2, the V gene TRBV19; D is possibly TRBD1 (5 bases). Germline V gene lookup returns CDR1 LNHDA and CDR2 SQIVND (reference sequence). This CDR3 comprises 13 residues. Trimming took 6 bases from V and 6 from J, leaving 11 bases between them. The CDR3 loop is CASRGQGAGELFF. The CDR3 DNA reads TGTGCCAGTAGAGGACAAGGGGCCGGGGAGCTGTTTTTT. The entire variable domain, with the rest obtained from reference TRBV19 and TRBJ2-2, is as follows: DGGITQSPKYLFRKEGQNVTLSCEQNLNHDAMYWYRQDPGQGLRLIYYSQIVNDFQKGDIAEGYSVSREKKESFPLTVTSAQKNPTAFYLCASRGQGAGELFFGEGSRLTVL.

Here the CDR3 reads CASSIGAGGAVGEQFF. The CDR3 DNA follows: TGTGCCAGTAGTATAGGGGCAGGGGGCGCAGTAGGTGAGCAGTTCTTC. The V and J genes are TRBV19 and TRBJ2-1; 8 nucleotides line up with TRBD1. After removal of 1 base from V and 9 bases from J, the junction contained 11 bases not matched to a gene. CDR3 size: 16 residues. Germline CDR1 reads LNHDA; CDR2 reads SQIVND (reference sequence).

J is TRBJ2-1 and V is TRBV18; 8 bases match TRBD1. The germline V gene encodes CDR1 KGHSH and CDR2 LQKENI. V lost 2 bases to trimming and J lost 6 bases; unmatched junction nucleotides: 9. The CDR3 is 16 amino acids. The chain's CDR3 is CASSPMAQGAGNEQFF. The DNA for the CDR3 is TGTGCCAGCTCACCAATGGCCCAGGGGGCAGGCAATGAGCAGTTCTTC.

The chain's CDR3 is CASSYRGRASTDTQYF. The CDR3 DNA follows: TGTGCCAGCAGTTACCGGGGGAGGGCCTCGACAGATACGCAGTATTTT. The V and J genes are TRBV6-5 and TRBJ2-3; 7 bases align to TRBD2. This CDR3 is built from 16 residues. Germline CDR1 reads MNHEY; CDR2 reads SVGAGI. J lost 3 bases, V lost 2 bases, and 8 bases had no gene match.

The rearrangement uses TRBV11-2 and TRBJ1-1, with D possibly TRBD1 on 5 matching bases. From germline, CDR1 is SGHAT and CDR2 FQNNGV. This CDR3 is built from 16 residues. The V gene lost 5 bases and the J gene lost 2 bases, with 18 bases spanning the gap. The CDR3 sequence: CASSPSRGGDNTEAFF. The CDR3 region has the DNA TGTGCCAGCAGCCCGTCCCGTGGGGGGGACAACACTGAAGCTTTCTTT. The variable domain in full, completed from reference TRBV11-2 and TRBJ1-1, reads EAGVAQSPRYKIIEKRQSVAFWCNPISGHATLYWYQQILGQGPKLLIQFQNNGVVDDSQLPKDRFSAERLKGVDSTLKIQPAKLEDSAVYLCASSPSRGGDNTEAFFGQGTRLTVV.

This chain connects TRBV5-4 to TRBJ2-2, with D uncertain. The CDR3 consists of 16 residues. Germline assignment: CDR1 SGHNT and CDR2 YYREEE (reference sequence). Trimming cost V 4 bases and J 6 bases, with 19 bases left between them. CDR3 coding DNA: TGTGCCAGCAGCACAAGGAGCAGAGTAGCAGCCGGGGAGCTGTTTTTT. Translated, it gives CASSTRSRVAAGELFF.

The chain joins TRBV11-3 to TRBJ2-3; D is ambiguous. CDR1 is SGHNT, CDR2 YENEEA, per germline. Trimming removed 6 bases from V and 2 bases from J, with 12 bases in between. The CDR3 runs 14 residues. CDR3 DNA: TGTGCCAGCAGGACACTGATACCCACAGATACGCAGTATTTT. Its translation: CASRTLIPTDTQYF. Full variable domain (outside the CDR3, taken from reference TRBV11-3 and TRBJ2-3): EAGVVQSPRYKIIEKKQPVAFWCNPISGHNTLYWYLQNLGQGPELLIRYENEEAVDDSQLPKDRFSAERLKGVDSTLKIQPAELGDSAVYLCASRTLIPTDTQYFGPGTRLTVL.

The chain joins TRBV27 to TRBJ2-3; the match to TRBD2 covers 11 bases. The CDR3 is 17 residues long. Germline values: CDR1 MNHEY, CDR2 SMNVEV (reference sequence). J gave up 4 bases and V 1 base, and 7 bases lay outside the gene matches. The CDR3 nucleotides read TGTGCCAGCAGTTTATTGAAGGTTAGCGGGGGGGCAGATACGCAGTATTTT. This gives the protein CASSLLKVSGGADTQYF.

The CDR3 DNA reads TGTGCCAGCAGTTACTCATTAGCGGGGGGACAAGAGACCCAGTACTTC. Amino acids: CASSYSLAGGQETQYF. The chain employs TRBV6-5 and TRBJ2-5, with 10 bases that match TRBD2. This CDR3 has 16 amino acids. Germline V gene lookup returns CDR1 MNHEY and CDR2 SVGAGI. V was pared by 0 bases and J by 2 bases, with 3 bases of the junction left unmatched.